The next 3 T cell receptor beta chains were all read from a single sample in a study of blood T cell repertoires in COVID-19. Some clones are missing from TCRdb's copy, which holds only in-frame ones; the method was immunoSEQ multiplex PCR. The profile covers some 240,000 clones, with roughly 85% appearing a single time and about 6.9% taken by the ten largest. What was sequenced was PBMCs or T cells enriched from blood (not recorded which). Every receptor here comes from a woman between 50 and 59 years old who had been exposed to COVID-19.

J is TRBJ1-1 and V is TRBV6-5, with unresolved D. This CDR3 is 13 amino acids long. Germline assignment: CDR1 MNHEY and CDR2 SVGAGI. The V gene lost 6 bases and the J gene lost 1 base, with 9 bases spanning the gap. The CDR3 DNA reads TGTGCCAGCAGCCTTATGAGGAACACTGAAGCTTTCTTT. Translating it yields CASSLMRNTEAFF.

The genes are TRBV10-3 and TRBJ2-1; D might be TRBD1 (6 bases). V was pared by 6 bases and J by 6 bases, with 21 bases between. Per the germline V gene, CDR1 is ENHRY and CDR2 is SYGVKD. The CDR3 loop spans 16 amino acids. The CDR3 DNA is TGTGCCATCAGCCCTGGGTGGGACAAAGGAATCAATGAGCAGTTCTTC. Its protein product is CAISPGWDKGINEQFF.

This clone was seen a handful of times. This chain connects TRBV7-9 to TRBJ1-3, with 7 bases fitting TRBD1. This CDR3 spans 16 amino acids. Germline V gene data show CDR1 as SEHNR and CDR2 as FQNEAQ (reference sequence). V lost 6 bases, J lost 4 bases, and 12 bases stayed unmatched. Here the CDR3 reads CASRNTGTDSGNTIYF. The DNA for the CDR3 is TGTGCCAGCAGGAATACCGGGACAGACTCCGGAAACACCATATATTTT.